A single sample is the source of the 21 T cell receptor beta chains below, sequenced in a study of T cells in Graves' hyperthyroidism and ophthalmopathy. The source material, RNA transcripts, was used to amplify TCR beta CDR3 regions. An initial round of RT-PCR targeting the TCR CDR3 relied on the HTBI primer set. From the multiplex PCR reads, TCRdb called clonotypes with MiXCR, one entry per CDR3 protein. The profile shows hundreds of thousands of distinct CDR3 sequences, roughly 45% of them singletons. Source material: peripheral blood or thyroid tissue (not recorded which). The receptors were gathered from an adult man with Graves' disease, either hyperthyroidism or ophthalmopathy (not recorded which).

This chain's CDR3 is CASSPGDTRGETQYF. The CDR3 bases are TGTGCCAGCAGCCCGGGGGACACCCGGGGCGAGACCCAGTACTTC. V gene TRBV7-2 combines with J gene TRBJ2-5, with D possibly called TRBD1 or TRBD2 (6 bases each). V was clipped by 5 bases and J by 5 bases, with 18 bases between them. The CDR3 runs 15 residues. Per germline, CDR1 SGHTA and CDR2 FQGNSA. The full variable domain, rest sourced from reference TRBV7-2 and TRBJ2-5, is GAGVSQSPSNKVTEKGKDVELRCDPISGHTALYWYRQSLGQGLEFLIYFQGNSAPDKSGLPSDRFSAERTGGSVSTLTIQRTQQEDSAVYLCASSPGDTRGETQYFGPGTRLLVL.

In regard to this clonotype: With a much larger clone just one base away, this may be a read error. The chain links TRBV11-2 to TRBJ2-5; 7 bases are shared with TRBD2. The CDR3 contains 15 residues. V trimming: 3 bases; J trimming: 4 bases; junction bases outside the gene matches: 8. Germline CDR1 is SGHAT and CDR2 is FQNNGV. The CDR3 region is CASSLGLQYRETQYF. CDR3 nucleotides: TGTGCCAGCAGCTTGGGACTACAGTACCGAGAGACCCAGTACTTC. Full variable domain (remainder filled in from reference TRBV11-2 and TRBJ2-5): EAGVAQSPRYKIIEKRQSVAFWCNPISGHATLYWYQQILGQGPKLLIQFQNNGVVDDSQLPKDRFSAERLKGVDSTLKIQPAKLEDSAVYLCASSLGLQYRETQYFGPGTRLLVL.

This clonotype was seen at least ten times. The J gene is TRBJ1-6, the V gene TRBV10-3, with unresolved D. CDR1 and CDR2 from the germline V gene are ENHRY and SYGVKD. V lost 0 bases and J lost 10, with 7 bases in between. This CDR3 spans 13 amino acids. Here the CDR3 DNA reads TGTGCCATCAGTGAGTCGACTCGGTCACCCCTCCACTTT. This gives the protein CAISESTRSPLHF.

V usage is TRBV7-9 and J usage is TRBJ2-5, with 13 bases fitting TRBD2. The CDR3 sequence is 16 residues long. In germline, CDR1 is SEHNR, CDR2 FQNEAQ (reference sequence). V lost 3 bases to trimming and J lost 4 bases; unmatched junction nucleotides: 5. The CDR3 DNA is TGTGCCAGCAGCTTGGGGACTAGCGGGATTGGAGAGACCCAGTACTTC. Translating it yields CASSLGTSGIGETQYF.

The chain is built from TRBV2 and TRBJ1-1; 12 bases agree with TRBD1. The V gene end was trimmed by 3 bases and the J gene end by 3 bases; junction bases not matched to a gene: 8. From germline, CDR1 is SNHLY and CDR2 FYNNEI. This CDR3 has 17 residues. This chain's CDR3 is CASSDRDRGLPDTEAFF. The DNA for the CDR3 is TGTGCCAGCAGTGATAGGGACAGGGGGCTCCCGGACACTGAAGCTTTCTTT.

In the case of this clonotype: It may be a read error: a sequence one base away is much more abundant. This chain connects TRBV29-1 to TRBJ1-4, with D unclear. Germline V CDR1 and CDR2: SQVTM, ANQGSEA. This CDR3 comprises 12 residues. Trimming left V 4 bases short and J 5 bases short, with 8 bases between. CDR3 sequence (DNA): TGCAGCGTTGGGAGGACGAATGAAAAACTGTTTTTT. As protein: CSVGRTNEKLFF.

V is TRBV20-1 and J is TRBJ1-2; perhaps TRBD1 as D (6 bases). From germline, CDR1 is DFQATT and CDR2 SNEGSKA (reference sequence). This CDR3 is 16 amino acids long. Trimming pared 4 bases from V and 6 bases from J, leaving 24 bases between. This CDR3 reads CSATLEPGQTTHGYTF. CDR3 DNA: TGCAGTGCTACTCTCGAGCCCGGACAGACGACCCATGGCTACACCTTC.

The rearrangement links TRBV15 to TRBJ1-1, with D perhaps matching TRBD1 (5 bases). Germline lookup yields CDR1 LNHNV and CDR2 YYDKDF (reference sequence). The CDR3 extends over 14 amino acids. Trimming removed 3 bases at V and 1 base at J, with 9 bases between. The DNA for the CDR3 is TGTGCCACCAGCAGTGACAGCAAGAACACTGAAGCTTTCTTT. This codes for CATSSDSKNTEAFF. The complete variable domain, with remaining parts taken from reference TRBV15 and TRBJ1-1, reads DAMVIQNPRYQVTQFGKPVTLSCSQTLNHNVMYWYQQKSSQAPKLLFHYYDKDFNNEADTPDNFQSRRPNTSFCFLDIRSPGLGDTAMYLCATSSDSKNTEAFFGQGTRLTVV.

The chain uses TRBV20-1 and TRBJ2-2; D could derive from TRBD1 or TRBD2 (5 bases each). Deletions cut 4 bases from V and 8 bases from J, with 8 bases between. The CDR3 spans 11 residues. Germline CDR1 DFQATT, CDR2 SNEGSKA (reference sequence). CDR3 residues: CSAIEGGELFF. The CDR3 nucleotides are TGCAGTGCTATTGAGGGGGGGGAGCTGTTTTTT.

The chain couples TRBV7-9 to TRBJ1-1, with TRBD1 matching 9 bases. The ends lost 5 bases at V and 5 bases at J; junction bases unmatched: 9. The germline CDR1 and CDR2 sequences are SEHNR and FQNEAQ (reference sequence). The CDR3 runs to 15 residues. The CDR3 nucleotides are TGTGCCAGCAGCGTCCTGGGACAGGGTGGGACTGAAGCTTTCTTT. Its translation is CASSVLGQGGTEAFF.

The chain carries TRBV28 and TRBJ1-4; D possibly corresponds to TRBD1 (5 bases). Germline CDR1 and CDR2: MDHEN and SYDVKM. The CDR3 contains 13 residues. V was cut by 6 bases and J by 7 bases, with 12 bases left in between. The CDR3 DNA sequence: TGTGCCAGCAGCCCTGGGGGTCGTGAAAAACTGTTTTTT. Its translation is CASSPGGREKLFF.

On this clonotype itself: With a much larger clone just one base away, this may be a read error. The V call is TRBV2, the J call TRBJ1-2, with D unresolved. Trimming cost V 6 bases and J 4 bases, with 6 bases left between them. The germline gives CDR1 SNHLY, CDR2 FYNNEI. CDR3 size: 11 residues. Here the CDR3 reads CASREIYGYTF. Here the CDR3 DNA reads TGTGCCAGCAGGGAGATCTATGGCTACACCTTC. Drawing the rest from reference TRBV2 and TRBJ1-2, the complete variable domain is EPEVTQTPSHQVTQMGQEVILRCVPISNHLYFYWYRQILGQKVEFLVSFYNNEISEKSEIFDDQFSVERPDGSNFTLKIRSTKLEDSAMYFCASREIYGYTFGSGTRLTVV.

This clonotype has a single count. The chain combines TRBV24-1 with TRBJ1-5, with TRBD1 as a possible D gene (5 bases). The V and J ends lost 3 bases and 3 bases respectively, with 11 bases between them. CDR1 is KGHDR, CDR2 SFDVKD, per germline. The CDR3 sequence is 15 residues long. CDR3 protein: CATSDPGTANQPQHF. DNA for the CDR3: TGTGCCACCAGTGATCCAGGGACCGCCAATCAGCCCCAGCATTTT.

This clonotype was recorded at least ten times. The chain uses TRBV7-3 and TRBJ1-1, with D possibly TRBD1 on 5 matching bases. V was pared by 9 bases and J by 0 bases, with 11 bases between. The CDR3 has 13 residues. Per the germline V gene, CDR1 is SGHTA and CDR2 is FQGTGA. DNA of the CDR3: TGTGCCAGTAGTTGGACACTGAACACTGAAGCTTTCTTT. Translating gives CASSWTLNTEAFF.

Comments on this clonotype: This may be a read error, as it is one base from a much larger clone. J is TRBJ2-7 and V is TRBV24-1, with 10 bases matching TRBD1. The CDR3 has 16 amino acids. Germline V gene lookup returns CDR1 KGHDR and CDR2 SFDVKD. In nucleotides, the CDR3 is TGTGCCAGCAGTGGTCTCGGACAGGGGGGAATGGACGAGCAGTACTTC. It encodes CASSGLGQGGMDEQYF.

The chain carries TRBV7-2 and TRBJ2-7, with 10 bases matching TRBD2. From germline, CDR1 is SGHTA and CDR2 FQGNSA. The ends lost 1 base at V and 3 bases at J; junction bases unmatched: 3. This CDR3 contains 15 residues. In DNA, the CDR3 is TGTGCCAGCAGCTTAGAGTCTAGCGGGAGCTACGAGCAGTACTTC. Its translation is CASSLESSGSYEQYF.

The J gene is TRBJ1-2, the V gene TRBV12-5; 7 nucleotides agree with TRBD1. V shed 0 bases, J shed 3 bases, and the junction held 10 bases outside the gene matches. From germline, CDR1 is LGHNT and CDR2 FRNRAP. The CDR3 has 17 residues. The CDR3: CASGLVNRGQRDYGYTF. The CDR3 DNA follows: TGTGCTAGTGGTTTGGTAAACCGGGGACAGCGCGACTATGGCTACACCTTC.

About this clonotype: The junction departs from germline at one end; a sequencing error may be responsible. The chain is built from TRBV2 and TRBJ2-5, with 9 bases fitting TRBD1. The CDR3 is 15 residues long. The germline V gene has CDR1 SNHLY and CDR2 FYNNEI. The CDR3: CATSETGTGRETQYF. CDR3 sequence (DNA): TGTGCCACCAGTGAGACCGGGACAGGGCGAGAGACCCAGTACTTC.

V usage is TRBV5-6 and J usage is TRBJ1-5; 7 bases are shared with TRBD1. This CDR3 is 16 amino acids long. Looked up from germline, CDR1 is SGHDT and CDR2 is YYEEEE. With 0 bases clipped from V and 4 bases from J, the junction kept 7 bases outside the gene matches. The CDR3 region is CASSLAGGLGNQPQHF. The CDR3 DNA reads as TGTGCCAGCAGCTTGGCAGGGGGATTAGGAAATCAGCCCCAGCATTTT.

This chain connects TRBV19 to TRBJ2-6, with D perhaps TRBD2 (6 bases). Germline V gives CDR1 LNHDA, CDR2 SQIVND (reference sequence). Trimming removed 6 bases from V and 0 bases from J, with 12 bases in between. CDR3 length: 16 amino acids. The CDR3 is CASRVSGDSGANVLTF. The CDR3 DNA reads TGTGCCAGTAGGGTTAGCGGCGACTCTGGGGCCAACGTCCTGACTTTC.

A note on this clonotype: This may stem from a read error, because a much larger clone lies one nucleotide away. The chain uses TRBV7-8 and TRBJ1-6; no reliable D call. Germline V gene data show CDR1 as SGHVS and CDR2 as FQNEAQ. This CDR3 is built from 13 residues. DNA for the CDR3: TGTGCCAGCAGCCAAACGTTTAATTCACCCTTCCACTTT. Its translation: CASSQTFNSPFHF.